The next 8 T cell receptor beta chains were all read from a single sample in a study of tumor and adjacent non-tumor tissue in lung cancer (dated by TCRdb to 2017 to 2018). Library creation used multiplex PCR. The listed sequencing device is Illumina HiSeq 2500. TCRbeta libraries were constructed through three rounds of nested PCR with primers (Table S4) according to protocols modified from ARM-PCR. TCRdb's own reprocessing of the public reads used fastp at Q25 and MiXCR and kept productive beta chains. A single entry per CDR3 protein holds the most common genes and DNA from its merged rows. For this sample the table gives approximately 120,000 distinct CDR3 sequences, of which 60% to 70% were detected only once. The ten largest clonotypes hold roughly 12% of the sample. RNA was extracted from bulk unsorted tissue and checked for quality with a NanoDrop ND-1000 and an Agilent 2100. Sequences were obtained from lung tumor tissue. The receptors were gathered from a man aged 25-45 years with non-small cell lung cancer.

Many counts were recorded for this clonotype. V usage is TRBV5-6 and J usage is TRBJ1-3; D gene uncertain. V lost 3 bases and J 0 bases, leaving 4 bases between the germline ends. The length of the CDR3 is 13 residues. Looked up from germline, CDR1 is SGHDT and CDR2 is YYEEEE. As DNA, the CDR3 is TGTGCCAGCAGCTCGATCTCTGGAAACACCATATATTTT. Its translation is CASSSISGNTIYF.

In the case of this clonotype: A read error is possible here, since a much larger clone lies one base away. The chain uses TRBV12-3 or TRBV12-4 and TRBJ2-3; TRBD1 matches 9 bases. The CDR3 has 14 residues. CDR3 nucleotide sequence: TGTGCCAGCAGTTTTTTACAGGGGGCTGATATGCAGTATTTT. It yields the protein CASSFLQGADMQYF.

A word on this clonotype: This may stem from a read error, because a much larger clone lies one nucleotide away. The chain is built from TRBV4-1 and TRBJ2-1; TRBD2 aligns across 11 bases. CDR1 MGHRA and CDR2 YSYEKL come from the germline V gene. CDR3 length equals 17 residues. V was clipped by 3 bases and J by 6 bases; unmatched bases: 10. The DNA of the CDR3 is TGCGCCAGCAGCCACGACTACCTAGCGGGGGGCGGCAATGAGCAGTTCTTC. Translating it yields CASSHDYLAGGGNEQFF.

On this clonotype: Compared with germline, one end of the junction differs, possibly owing to a read error. CDR3 loop: CSARDSGQGNYGCTF. As DNA, the CDR3 is TGCAGTGCTAGAGATTCGGGACAGGGGAACTATGGCTGCACCTTC. The chain links TRBV20-1 to TRBJ1-2; 10 bases align to TRBD1. The CDR3 spans 15 residues. CDR1 is DFQATT and CDR2 is SNEGSKA in the germline V gene (reference sequence).

This clonotype turned up a few times. V is TRBV5-1 and J is TRBJ2-2, with TRBD1 matching over 11 bases. This CDR3 comprises 16 residues. The J segment lost 5 bases and the V segment lost 4 bases, leaving 7 bases of the junction unmatched. Germline V gives CDR1 SGHRS, CDR2 YFSETQ. The CDR3 nucleotides read TGCGCCAGCAGCCCTGGACAGGGGGCGAGAACCGGGGAGCTGTTTTTT. Amino acids: CASSPGQGARTGELFF.

This clonotype was seen repeatedly, ten times or more. The chain joins TRBV10-3 to TRBJ2-3; 9 positions match TRBD1. CDR1 is ENHRY, CDR2 SYGVKD, per germline. The J segment lost 3 bases and the V segment lost 10 bases, leaving 11 bases of the junction unmatched. The CDR3 is made up of 15 amino acids. The CDR3 DNA follows: TGTGCCACGGCAGAGTGGGACAGGGTAACAGATACGCAGTATTTT. Translation: CATAEWDRVTDTQYF.

About this clonotype: At one boundary the junction diverges from the germline segment, which might be a read error. V and J are TRBV24-1 and TRBJ2-2, with 8 bases matching TRBD1. The CDR3 loop spans 14 amino acids. The germline gives CDR1 KGHDR, CDR2 SFDVKD. The CDR3 DNA is TGTGCCACCAACGACAGGGGTACCACCGGGGAGCTGGTTTTT. Translation gives CATNDRGTTGELVF.

Concerning this clonotype itself: Since no conserved phenylalanine or tryptophan closes the CDR3, a read error is the likely cause. The chain has TRBV6-1 and TRBJ2-3; D might be TRBD1 or TRBD2, each matching 5 bases. Germline V gene lookup returns CDR1 MNHNS and CDR2 SASEGT. V shed 6 bases and J shed 0 bases, with 13 bases lying between them. The CDR3 extends over 15 amino acids. The CDR3 loop is CASRSGGASTDTQYL. The CDR3 DNA reads TGTGCCAGCAGATCTGGGGGAGCGAGCACAGATACGCAGTATCTT.